The 11 T cell receptor beta chains below come from one sample, sequenced in a study of cytomegalovirus exposure and HLA in healthy donors. It was with 60 Vbeta and 13 Jbeta primers that the PCR ran. TCRdb's copy holds only in-frame clones and misses some; the assay was immunoSEQ multiplex PCR. This table holds some 150,000 clones, over 75% found once. The source material was PBMCs. The receptors here all came from a male donor in good health and CMV-seronegative.

This clone showed up just once. The chain combines TRBV6-6 with TRBJ2-1, with TRBD2 matching 10 bases. The CDR3 spans 14 residues. Per the germline V gene, CDR1 is MNHNY and CDR2 is SVGAGI (reference sequence). Trimming at V came to 0 bases and at J to 8 bases, leaving 1 base not matched to a gene. The CDR3 loop is CASSYSGTSDEQFF. CDR3 nucleotide sequence: TGTGCCAGCAGTTACTCCGGGACTAGCGATGAGCAGTTCTTC.

This clone was counted a single time. CDR3 DNA sequence: TGCGCCAGCAGCGGCGGGGGCACCTCCTACGAGCAGTACTTC. This codes for CASSGGGTSYEQYF. V gene TRBV5-1 combines with J gene TRBJ2-7, with D perhaps matching TRBD2 (7 bases). CDR3 length: 14 amino acids. The V gene lost 4 bases and the J gene lost 0 bases, with 11 bases spanning the gap. Germline V lookup: CDR1 SGHRS, CDR2 YFSETQ.

This rearrangement joins TRBV29-1 to TRBJ1-5; TRBD1 is a possible D gene (5 bases). Between the trimmed V and J ends, which lost 2 bases and 0 bases, there was a span of 14 bases. There are 16 residues in the CDR3. The germline V gene has CDR1 SQVTM and CDR2 ANQGSEA. The CDR3 spells CSVERRGTASNQPQHF. The CDR3 DNA reads as TGCAGCGTTGAACGGCGCGGGACGGCTAGCAATCAGCCCCAGCATTTT.

This clone was detected only once. The rearrangement links TRBV5-4 to TRBJ2-2; D is unclear. This CDR3 contains 13 residues. The germline V and J ends were trimmed by 3 bases and 0 bases, with 3 bases remaining between them. The germline V gene has CDR1 SGHNT and CDR2 YYREEE (reference sequence). The CDR3 reads CASSSSNTGELFF. The CDR3 nucleotides read TGTGCCAGCAGCTCCTCGAACACCGGGGAGCTGTTTTTT.

V is TRBV4-3 and J is TRBJ2-7; TRBD2 matches at 9 bases. Germline trimming cut 0 bases from V and 5 bases from J; bases unmatched to any gene: 2. Germline loops: CDR1 LGHNA, CDR2 YSLEER. The CDR3 has 14 residues. CDR3 sequence reads: CASSQDGTSHEQYF. For the CDR3, the DNA is TGCGCCAGCAGCCAAGATGGGACTAGCCACGAGCAGTACTTC.

This clone was picked up a small number of times. CDR3 region: CASGKGQLNEKLFF. In DNA, the CDR3 is TGTGCCAGCGGCAAGGGACAGTTGAATGAAAAACTGTTTTTT. The V call is TRBV6-6, the J call TRBJ1-4, with 7 bases identical to TRBD1. Per the germline V gene, CDR1 is MNHNY and CDR2 is SVGAGI (reference sequence). V shed 8 bases and J 5 bases; nucleotides not matched to a gene: 8. CDR3 size: 14 residues.

The CDR3 region has the DNA TGTGCCAGCAGCTTGTTAGGACATAGGAACACTGAAGCTTTCTTT. Its protein is CASSLLGHRNTEAFF. The gene calls are TRBV5-6 and TRBJ1-1; D may be TRBD1 (5 bases). This CDR3 is 15 amino acids long. From germline, CDR1 is SGHDT and CDR2 YYEEEE. Between the trimmed V and J ends, which lost 1 base and 1 base, there was a span of 11 bases.

This chain connects TRBV15 to TRBJ1-3; D unclear. The CDR3 has 16 amino acids. Germline V lookup: CDR1 LNHNV, CDR2 YYDKDF (reference sequence). V lost 3 bases to trimming and J lost 0 bases, with 12 bases between them. The CDR3 reads CATSRAAINSGNTIYF. DNA of the CDR3: TGTGCCACCAGCAGGGCAGCGATTAACTCTGGAAACACCATATATTTT.

This clone was recorded a few times. The chain uses TRBV7-2 and TRBJ2-7; no reliable D call. The germline V gene encodes CDR1 SGHTA and CDR2 FQGNSA. CDR3 length: 13 amino acids. Deletions cut 3 bases from V and 7 bases from J, with 13 bases between. The CDR3 sequence is CASSFASTREQYF. The CDR3 nucleotides read TGTGCCAGCAGCTTCGCCTCCACCAGAGAGCAGTACTTC.

This chain links TRBV10-3 with TRBJ2-3; 7 bases map to TRBD1. The length of the CDR3 is 14 residues. Germline loops: CDR1 ENHRY, CDR2 SYGVKD. J lost 1 base, V lost 11 bases, and 9 bases had no gene match. This chain's CDR3 is CAARDSRGTDTQYF. CDR3 DNA: TGTGCCGCACGGGACAGCCGAGGCACAGATACGCAGTATTTT.

V and J are TRBV4-1 and TRBJ1-2; 7 bases align to TRBD1. This CDR3 has 16 amino acids. Germline-derived CDR1 and CDR2 are MGHRA and YSYEKL. After removal of 2 bases from V and 2 bases from J, the junction contained 8 bases not matched to a gene. The CDR3 sequence: CASSQSPGTANYGYTF. The CDR3 DNA is TGCGCCAGCAGCCAATCTCCCGGGACAGCCAACTATGGCTACACCTTC.